These 9 T cell receptor beta chains share one sample of origin, sequenced in a study of human T cells and chemical hapten exposure. Separate cDNA molecules received unique molecular identifiers, which the library attached to them. TCRdb reprocessed the reads with MiXCR, giving one entry per CDR3 protein. The table records about 3,500 distinct CDR3 sequences, roughly 48% of them present only once. Treatment indicated: therapeutic diphenylcyclopropenone sensitization with weekly scalp DPC. The material sequenced was whole blood, taken before DPC sensitization or 2, 6, or about 24 weeks after (not recorded which). Receptors were obtained from an adult with alopecia areata. Some clones in this sample may be carry-over from other donors' samples. This table probably holds off-target reads from a library built for another chain.

This clonotype has a single count. The rearrangement links TRBV29-1 to TRBJ2-4, with 7 nucleotides matching TRBD1. The J segment lost 3 bases and the V segment lost 4 bases, leaving 6 bases of the junction unmatched. This CDR3 contains 14 residues. From germline, CDR1 is SQVTM and CDR2 ANQGSEA. CDR3 coding DNA: TGCAGCGTTGGAGACAGGGTGGACAAAAACATTCAGTACTTC. This gives the protein CSVGDRVDKNIQYF.

This clonotype has only one observation. The genes are TRBV20-1 and TRBJ2-7, with 8 bases matching TRBD1. CDR1 DFQATT and CDR2 SNEGSKA come from the germline V gene (reference sequence). The V segment lost 3 bases and the J segment 5 bases; nucleotides outside the gene matches: 6. The CDR3 has 13 residues. CDR3 nucleotide sequence: TGCAGTGCTAGGAGGACAGGGATCAACGAGCAGTACTTC. Amino acids: CSARRTGINEQYF.

This chain joins TRBV5-1 and TRBJ2-4; no definite D call. V lost 10 bases and J lost 3, with 20 bases in between. In germline, CDR1 is SGHRS, CDR2 YFSETQ. CDR3 length: 15 amino acids. CDR3 sequence: CASSEWSVGKNIQYF. The DNA for the CDR3 is TGCGCCTCCTCCGAGTGGAGCGTAGGCAAAAACATTCAGTACTTC.

This sequence joins TRBV19 and TRBJ2-2; possible D gene TRBD1, 5 bases. V lost 7 bases and J lost 0, with 12 bases in between. Germline values: CDR1 LNHDA, CDR2 SQIVND (reference sequence). The CDR3 is made up of 15 amino acids. The CDR3 nucleotides are TGTGCCAGTAAACGACAGCCAGCGAACACCGGGGAGCTGTTTTTT. Translated, it gives CASKRQPANTGELFF.

This clonotype appeared a few times. CDR3 nucleotides: TGCAGCGTTGCTCACGGAGAGACCCAGTACTTC. Amino acid sequence: CSVAHGETQYF. The genes are TRBV29-1 and TRBJ2-5; no definite D call. The CDR3 covers 11 residues. CDR1 and CDR2 from the germline V gene are SQVTM and ANQGSEA. V gave up 4 bases and J gave up 4 bases, with 7 bases separating them.

J is TRBJ2-3 and V is TRBV5-6; 11 bases are a match to TRBD2. After removal of 1 base from V and 0 bases from J, the junction contained 10 bases not matched to a gene. Germline-derived CDR1 and CDR2 are SGHDT and YYEEEE. CDR3 length equals 19 residues. CDR3 coding DNA: TGTGCCAGCAGCTTGCGAGGTGGACTAGCGGGCTCTAGCACAGATACGCAGTATTTT. Residues: CASSLRGGLAGSSTDTQYF.

The gene calls are TRBV18 and TRBJ2-1, with D unclear. The CDR3 has 16 amino acids. The germline CDR1 and CDR2 sequences are KGHSH and LQKENI. V was shortened by 6 bases and J by 0 bases, with 15 bases between the two germline ends. CDR3 protein: CASSPLKGSSYNEQFF. The CDR3 DNA reads TGTGCCAGCTCGCCTCTTAAGGGCAGCTCCTACAATGAGCAGTTCTTC. Drawing the rest from reference TRBV18 and TRBJ2-1, the complete variable domain is NAGVMQNPRHLVRRRGQEARLRCSPMKGHSHVYWYRQLPEEGLKFMVYLQKENIIDESGMPKERFSAEFPKEGPSILRIQQVVRGDSAAYFCASSPLKGSSYNEQFFGPGTRLTVL.

This clonotype was seen a handful of times. V usage is TRBV3-1 and J usage is TRBJ2-1; D remains ambiguous. CDR1 LGHDT and CDR2 YNNKEL come from the germline V gene (reference sequence). V lost 0 bases and J lost 2, with 14 bases in between. This CDR3 region has 17 residues. CDR3 protein: CASSQDLGRKTYNEQFF. Written as DNA, the CDR3 is TGTGCCAGCAGCCAAGATCTAGGCAGAAAAACCTACAATGAGCAGTTCTTC.

DNA for the CDR3: TGTGCCAGTAGCGACACCCCCCGGGACTTCAGTACGCAGTATTTT. Amino acids: CASSDTPRDFSTQYF. This chain links TRBV19 with TRBJ2-3; maybe TRBD2 (6 bases). Trimming removed 6 bases from V and 8 bases from J, with 21 bases in between. CDR1 is LNHDA, CDR2 SQIVND, per germline (reference sequence). The CDR3 consists of 15 residues. Together with reference TRBV19 and TRBJ2-3, the CDR3 gives the full variable domain: DGGITQSPKYLFRKEGQNVTLSCEQNLNHDAMYWYRQDPGQGLRLIYYSQIVNDFQKGDIAEGYSVSREKKESFPLTVTSAQKNPTAFYLCASSDTPRDFSTQYFGPGTRLTVL.